These T cell receptor beta chains were read from a single sample in a study of radiotherapy plus CTLA-4 blockade in lung cancer. TCRdb keeps only in-frame clones here, not all; method: immunoSEQ multiplex PCR. This table holds around 49,000 clones, approximately 84% found once. The sample in question was peripheral blood, obtained from a patient treated with radiotherapy plus ipilimumab. The receptors were gathered from a human donor with non-small cell lung cancer whose response to radiotherapy plus ipilimumab could not be evaluated. Each CDR3 is given with its conserved first and last residue. A D gene is named only where the DNA matches it firmly. A row's size may be missing; if present it is once, few, many or a size class.

size | J | V | D | CDR3 | DNA
. | TRBJ2-7 | TRBV28 | TRBD2 | CASSLLSSGENYEQYF | TGTGCCAGCAGTTTACTAAGTAGCGGGGAAAACTACGAGCAGTACTTC
. | TRBJ2-5 | TRBV6-5 | TRBD1 | CASSPGQGLRTQYF | TGTGCCAGCAGCCCCGGACAGGGCTTGAGAACCCAGTACTTC
. | TRBJ1-4 | TRBV6-5 | TRBD1 | CASSHWTGPNEKLFF | TGTGCCAGCAGTCACTGGACAGGGCCTAATGAAAAACTGTTTTTT
. | TRBJ2-1 | TRBV27 | . | CASSLWGRRRGENEQFF | TGTGCCAGCAGTTTATGGGGCCGCCGCCGAGGTGAAAATGAGCAGTTCTTC
. | TRBJ1-3 | TRBV28 | TRBD1 | CASSDRVSSGNTIYF | TGTGCCAGCAGTGACAGGGTATCTTCTGGAAACACCATATATTTT
. | TRBJ1-6 | TRBV5-6 | TRBD1 | CASSSGGGGPFGSPLHF | TGTGCCAGCAGCTCAGGGGGCGGTGGCCCATTCGGTTCACCCCTCCACTTT
. | TRBJ2-1 | TRBV4-2 | TRBD2 | CASSQRQGDTSGRPAEQFF | TGTGCCAGCAGCCAGAGACAGGGTGATACTAGCGGGCGCCCCGCGGAGCAGTTCTTC
. | TRBJ2-7 | TRBV27 | . | CASSLFGSYEQYF | TGTGCCAGCAGTTTATTCGGCTCCTACGAGCAGTACTTC
. | TRBJ2-2 | TRBV14 | TRBD2 | CASSLGISGSSYTGELFF | TGTGCCAGCAGCCTAGGCATTAGCGGGAGCTCGTACACCGGGGAGCTGTTTTTT
. | TRBJ1-1 | TRBV9 | . | CASSPRSGAGGNTEAFF | TGTGCCAGCAGCCCTAGGTCAGGGGCGGGAGGGAACACTGAAGCTTTCTTT
. | TRBJ1-3 | TRBV7-2 | . | CASSLTYPTGNTIYF | TGTGCCAGCAGCTTAACTTACCCCACTGGAAACACCATATATTTT
. | TRBJ2-3 | TRBV5-4 | TRBD1 | CASSFLGQGYTDTQYF | TGTGCCAGCAGCTTTTTGGGACAGGGTTACACAGATACGCAGTATTTT
few | TRBJ2-7 | TRBV11-2 | TRBD2 | CASSVVGGDEQYF | TGTGCCAGCAGCGTAGTGGGGGGGGACGAGCAGTACTTC
. | TRBJ2-3 | TRBV7-3 | . | CASSLGRGTADTQYF | TGTGCCAGCAGCTTAGGACGGGGGACGGCAGATACGCAGTATTTT
. | TRBJ1-4 | TRBV6-6 | . | CASRRQNEKLFF | TGTGCCAGCAGACGACAGAATGAAAAACTGTTTTTT
. | TRBJ2-7 | TRBV6-5 | TRBD1 | CASSYYGQGTSYEQYF | TGTGCCAGCAGTTATTATGGACAGGGGACCTCCTACGAGCAGTACTTC
once | TRBJ2-6 | TRBV19 | . | CASSARPISGANVLTF | TGTGCCAGTAGTGCGAGGCCGATCTCTGGGGCCAACGTCCTGACTTTC
. | TRBJ2-1 | TRBV11-2 | TRBD2 | CASSGEVLAGGWGNEQFF | TGTGCCAGCAGCGGAGAGGTACTAGCGGGAGGCTGGGGGAATGAGCAGTTCTTC
. | TRBJ1-2 | TRBV28 | . | CASSPNGGVGYGYTF | TGTGCCAGCAGCCCTAATGGGGGGGTGGGCTATGGCTACACCTTC
once | TRBJ2-3 | TRBV27 | TRBD1 | CASSLSGTADTQYF | TGTGCCAGCAGTTTATCGGGGACAGCAGATACGCAGTATTTT
few | TRBJ2-7 | TRBV30 | . | CAWSGGSPYEQYF | TGTGCCTGGAGTGGAGGGAGCCCCTACGAGCAGTACTTC
. | TRBJ2-5 | TRBV19 | TRBD1 | CASSQTGSQKETQYF | TGTGCCAGTAGCCAGACAGGGTCCCAGAAAGAGACCCAGTACTTC
. | TRBJ1-1 | TRBV9 | . | CASSGRDSHTEAFF | TGTGCCAGCAGCGGGAGAGACTCGCATACTGAAGCTTTCTTT
. | TRBJ2-7 | TRBV19 | TRBD2 | CASSIVGGRSEQYF | TGTGCCAGTAGTATAGTGGGCGGGAGAAGCGAGCAGTACTTC
. | TRBJ2-1 | TRBV9 | TRBD1 | CASGSGQGVDEQFF | TGTGCCAGCGGTTCCGGACAGGGGGTGGATGAGCAGTTCTTC
. | TRBJ1-5 | TRBV2 | . | CASSEDITPRGNQPQHF | TGTGCCAGCAGCGAGGATATAACCCCTCGGGGCAATCAGCCCCAGCATTTT
. | TRBJ1-3 | TRBV18 | . | CASSPRSQGTSGNTIYF | TGTGCCAGCTCACCAAGGAGTCAGGGAACCTCTGGAAACACCATATATTTT
. | TRBJ2-1 | TRBV5-4 | . | CASSFVGRESGNEQFF | TGTGCCAGCAGCTTCGTAGGCAGGGAATCGGGTAATGAGCAGTTCTTC
. | TRBJ2-7 | TRBV28 | TRBD2 | CASSSASGRIRAYEQYF | TGTGCCAGCAGTTCAGCTAGCGGGAGGATACGGGCCTACGAGCAGTACTTC
. | TRBJ1-2 | TRBV11-2 | . | CASSSLRDTSNYGYTF | TGTGCCAGCAGCAGCCTCCGGGACACATCAAACTATGGCTACACCTTC
. | TRBJ2-7 | TRBV19 | TRBD2 | CASRPGTSMGYEQYF | TGTGCCAGTAGACCCGGGACTAGCATGGGCTACGAGCAGTACTTC
. | TRBJ2-7 | TRBV5-1 | TRBD1 | CASSTGQGLYEQYF | TGCGCCAGCAGCACAGGACAGGGTTTGTACGAGCAGTACTTC
. | TRBJ2-1 | TRBV11-2 | TRBD2 | CASSQTSASSYNEQFF | TGTGCCAGCAGCCAGACTAGCGCGAGCTCCTACAATGAGCAGTTCTTC
. | TRBJ1-2 | TRBV19 | . | CASSIVWGADYGYTF | TGTGCCAGTAGTATCGTGTGGGGCGCGGACTATGGCTACACCTTC
. | TRBJ2-3 | TRBV5-1 | TRBD1 | CASSFRTGEQTDTQYF | TGCGCCAGCAGCTTTCGGACAGGGGAGCAAACAGATACGCAGTATTTT
. | TRBJ1-1 | TRBV21-1 | . | CASSERDRYNTEAFF | TGTGCCAGCAGCGAGCGGGACAGGTATAACACTGAAGCTTTCTTT
few | TRBJ1-1 | TRBV6-1 | TRBD1 | CASSEVFPGGRTEAFF | TGTGCCAGCAGTGAAGTCTTTCCAGGGGGGAGAACTGAAGCTTTCTTT